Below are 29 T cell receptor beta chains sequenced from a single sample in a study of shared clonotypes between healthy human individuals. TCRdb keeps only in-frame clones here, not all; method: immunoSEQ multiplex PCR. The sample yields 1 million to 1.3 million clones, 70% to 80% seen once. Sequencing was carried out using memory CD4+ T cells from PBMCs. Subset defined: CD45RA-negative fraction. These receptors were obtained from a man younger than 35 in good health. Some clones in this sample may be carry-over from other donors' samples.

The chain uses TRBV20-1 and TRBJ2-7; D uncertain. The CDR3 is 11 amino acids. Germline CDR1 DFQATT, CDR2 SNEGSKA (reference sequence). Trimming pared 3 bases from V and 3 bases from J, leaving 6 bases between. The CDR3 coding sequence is TGCAGTGCTAGGGTTATCTACGAGCAGTACTTC. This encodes CSARVIYEQYF.

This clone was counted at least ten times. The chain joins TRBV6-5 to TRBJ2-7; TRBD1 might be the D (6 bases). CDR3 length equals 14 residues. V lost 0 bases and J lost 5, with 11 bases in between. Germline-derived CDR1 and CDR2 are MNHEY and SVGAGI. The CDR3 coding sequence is TGTGCCAGCAGTTACTCTGCAGGGGTCCACGAGCAGTACTTC. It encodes CASSYSAGVHEQYF.

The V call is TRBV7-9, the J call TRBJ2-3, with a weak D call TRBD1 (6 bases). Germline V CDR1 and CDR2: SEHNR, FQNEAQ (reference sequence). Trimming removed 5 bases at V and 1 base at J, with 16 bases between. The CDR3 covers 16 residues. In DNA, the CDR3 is TGTGCCAGCAGCCCTTACAGGAACAGGGGCACAGATACGCAGTATTTT. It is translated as CASSPYRNRGTDTQYF. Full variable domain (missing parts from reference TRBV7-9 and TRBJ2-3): DTGVSQNPRHKITKRGQNVTFRCDPISEHNRLYWYRQTLGQGPEFLTYFQNEAQLEKSRLLSDRFSAERPKGSFSTLEIQRTEQGDSAMYLCASSPYRNRGTDTQYFGPGTRLTVL.

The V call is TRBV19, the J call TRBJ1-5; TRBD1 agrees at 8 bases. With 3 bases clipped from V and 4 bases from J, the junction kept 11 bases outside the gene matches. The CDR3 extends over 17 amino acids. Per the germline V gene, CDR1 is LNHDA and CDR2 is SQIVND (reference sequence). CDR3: CASSIPSRGPQNQPQHF. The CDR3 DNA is TGTGCCAGTAGTATCCCTTCCAGGGGGCCCCAGAATCAGCCCCAGCATTTT.

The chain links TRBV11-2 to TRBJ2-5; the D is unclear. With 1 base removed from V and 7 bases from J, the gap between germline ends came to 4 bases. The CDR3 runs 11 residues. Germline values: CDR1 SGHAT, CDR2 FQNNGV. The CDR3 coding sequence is TGTGCCAGCAGCTTAGGTCGGACCCAGTACTTC. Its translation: CASSLGRTQYF.

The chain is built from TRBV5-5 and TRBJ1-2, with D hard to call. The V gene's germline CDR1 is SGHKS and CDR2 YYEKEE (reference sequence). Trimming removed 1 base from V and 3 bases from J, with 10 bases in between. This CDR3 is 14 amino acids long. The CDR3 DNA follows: TGTGCCAGCAGCTTGATCCCTCAGGACTATGGCTACACCTTC. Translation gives CASSLIPQDYGYTF.

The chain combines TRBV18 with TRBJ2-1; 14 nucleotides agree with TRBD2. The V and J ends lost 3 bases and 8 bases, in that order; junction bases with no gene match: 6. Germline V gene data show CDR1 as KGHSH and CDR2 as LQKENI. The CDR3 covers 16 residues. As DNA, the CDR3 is TGTGCCAGCTCACCCGGACTAGCGGGAGGTTCGTATGAGCAGTTCTTC. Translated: CASSPGLAGGSYEQFF.

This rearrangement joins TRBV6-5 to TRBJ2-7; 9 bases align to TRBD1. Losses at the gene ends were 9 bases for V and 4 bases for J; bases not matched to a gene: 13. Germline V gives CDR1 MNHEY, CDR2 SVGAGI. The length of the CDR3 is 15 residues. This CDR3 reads CASPSPGQGEYEQYF. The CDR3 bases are TGTGCCAGTCCCTCCCCGGGACAGGGAGAGTACGAGCAGTACTTC.

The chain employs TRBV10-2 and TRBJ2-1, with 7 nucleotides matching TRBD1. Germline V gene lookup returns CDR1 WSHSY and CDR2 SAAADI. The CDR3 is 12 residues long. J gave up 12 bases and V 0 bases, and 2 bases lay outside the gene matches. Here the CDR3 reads CASSESRTGQFF. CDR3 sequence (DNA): TGCGCCAGCAGTGAGTCTCGGACAGGGCAGTTCTTC.

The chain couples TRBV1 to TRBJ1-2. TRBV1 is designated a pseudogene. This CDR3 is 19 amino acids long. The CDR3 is CTSSQDTQKGLQDNYGYTF. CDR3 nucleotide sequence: TGCACCAGCAGCCAAGATACTCAGAAGGGACTTCAAGATAACTATGGCTACACCTTC.

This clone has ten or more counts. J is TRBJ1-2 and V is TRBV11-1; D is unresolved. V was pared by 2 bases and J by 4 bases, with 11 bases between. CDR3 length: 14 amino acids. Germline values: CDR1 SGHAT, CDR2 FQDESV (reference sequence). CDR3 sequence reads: CASSLRTAGYGYTF. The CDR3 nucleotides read TGTGCCAGCAGCTTACGTACGGCAGGCTATGGCTACACCTTC.

This CDR3 is CASSPSGGGGYEQYF. The DNA of the CDR3 is TGTGCCAGCTCACCGAGCGGGGGCGGGGGATACGAGCAGTACTTC. The rearrangement joins TRBV18 to TRBJ2-7; 8 bases align to TRBD2. The V segment lost 3 bases and the J segment 4 bases; nucleotides outside the gene matches: 8. The CDR3 extends over 15 amino acids. CDR1 is KGHSH and CDR2 is LQKENI in the germline V gene.

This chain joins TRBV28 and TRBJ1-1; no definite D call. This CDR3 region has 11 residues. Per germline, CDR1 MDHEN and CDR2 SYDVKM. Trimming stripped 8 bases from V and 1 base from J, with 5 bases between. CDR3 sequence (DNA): TGTGCCAGCCATACGAACACTGAAGCTTTCTTT. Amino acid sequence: CASHTNTEAFF.

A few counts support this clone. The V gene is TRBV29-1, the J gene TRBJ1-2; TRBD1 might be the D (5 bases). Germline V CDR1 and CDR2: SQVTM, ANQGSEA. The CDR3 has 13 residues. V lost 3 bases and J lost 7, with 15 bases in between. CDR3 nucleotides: TGCAGCGTTGATACTTCAGGGTTTGGTGGCTACACCTTC. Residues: CSVDTSGFGGYTF. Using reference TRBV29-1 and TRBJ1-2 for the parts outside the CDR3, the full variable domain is SAVISQKPSRDICQRGTSLTIQCQVDSQVTMMFWYRQQPGQSLTLIATANQGSEATYESGFVIDKFPISRPNLTFSTLTVSNMSPEDSSIYLCSVDTSGFGGYTFGSGTRLTVV.

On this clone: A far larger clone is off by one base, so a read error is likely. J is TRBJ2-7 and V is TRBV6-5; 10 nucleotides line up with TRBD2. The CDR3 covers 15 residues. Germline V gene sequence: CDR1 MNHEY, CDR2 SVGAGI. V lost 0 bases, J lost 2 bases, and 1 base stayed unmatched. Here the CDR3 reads CASSYSTSGPYEQYF. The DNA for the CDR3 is TGTGCCAGCAGTTACTCGACTAGCGGGCCCTACGAGCAGTACTTC.

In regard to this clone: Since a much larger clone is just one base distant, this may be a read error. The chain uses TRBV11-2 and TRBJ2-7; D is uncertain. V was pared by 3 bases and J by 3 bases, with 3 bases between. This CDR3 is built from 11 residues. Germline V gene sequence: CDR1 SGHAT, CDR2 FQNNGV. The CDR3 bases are TGTGCCAGCAGCTTGAACTACGAGCAGTACTTC. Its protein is CASSLNYEQYF.

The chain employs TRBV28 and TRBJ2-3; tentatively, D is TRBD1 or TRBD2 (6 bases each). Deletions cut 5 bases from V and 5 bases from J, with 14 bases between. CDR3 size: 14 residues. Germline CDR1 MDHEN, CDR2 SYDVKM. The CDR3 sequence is CASSLRGVGDTQYF. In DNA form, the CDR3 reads TGTGCCAGCAGTCTTAGGGGGGTGGGAGATACGCAGTATTTT.

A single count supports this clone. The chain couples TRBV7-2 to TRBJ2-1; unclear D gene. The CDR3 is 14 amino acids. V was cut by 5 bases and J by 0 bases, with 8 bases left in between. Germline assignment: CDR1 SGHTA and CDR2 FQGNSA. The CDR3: CASSLLSSYNEQFF. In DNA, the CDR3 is TGTGCCAGCAGCCTACTAAGCTCCTACAATGAGCAGTTCTTC.

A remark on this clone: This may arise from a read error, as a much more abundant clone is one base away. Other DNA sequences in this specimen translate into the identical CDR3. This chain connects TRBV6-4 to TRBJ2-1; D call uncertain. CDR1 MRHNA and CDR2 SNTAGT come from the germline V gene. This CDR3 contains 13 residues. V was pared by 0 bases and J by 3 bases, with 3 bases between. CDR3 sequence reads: CASSDSDYNEQFF. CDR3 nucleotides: TGTGCCAGCAGTGACTCGGACTACAATGAGCAGTTCTTC.

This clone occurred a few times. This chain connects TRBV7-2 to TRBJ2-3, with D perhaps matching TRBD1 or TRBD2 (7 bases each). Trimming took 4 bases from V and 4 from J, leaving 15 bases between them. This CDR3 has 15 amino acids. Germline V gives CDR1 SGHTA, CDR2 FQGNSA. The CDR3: CASSSHRGGADTQYF. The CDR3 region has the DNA TGTGCCAGCAGCTCCCACAGGGGAGGGGCAGATACGCAGTATTTT.

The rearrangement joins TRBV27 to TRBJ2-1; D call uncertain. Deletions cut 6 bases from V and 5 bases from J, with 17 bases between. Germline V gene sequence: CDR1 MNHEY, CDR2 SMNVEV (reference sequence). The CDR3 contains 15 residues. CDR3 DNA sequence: TGTGCCAGCAGCCTCCTAAGAAACGTGCACAATGAGCAGTTCTTC. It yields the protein CASSLLRNVHNEQFF.

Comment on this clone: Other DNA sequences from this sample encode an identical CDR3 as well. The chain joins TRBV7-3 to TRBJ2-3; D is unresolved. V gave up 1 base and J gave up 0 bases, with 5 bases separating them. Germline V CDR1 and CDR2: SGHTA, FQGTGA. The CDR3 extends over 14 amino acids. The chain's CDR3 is CASSLNPSTDTQYF. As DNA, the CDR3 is TGTGCCAGCAGCTTAAATCCTAGCACAGATACGCAGTATTTT.

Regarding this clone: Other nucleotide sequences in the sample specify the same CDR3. The CDR3 region is CASSLQGATNEKLFF. The CDR3 DNA sequence: TGTGCCAGCAGTTTGCAGGGGGCAACTAATGAAAAACTGTTTTTT. The chain couples TRBV28 to TRBJ1-4; TRBD1 agrees at 7 bases. This CDR3 has 15 residues. With 3 bases clipped from V and 0 bases from J, the junction kept 1 base outside the gene matches. The germline gives CDR1 MDHEN, CDR2 SYDVKM.

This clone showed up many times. The CDR3 loop reads CASSVQGTAEAGGYTF. The CDR3, as DNA: TGTGCCAGCAGTGTTCAAGGGACAGCCGAAGCAGGGGGCTACACCTTC. V is TRBV6-1 and J is TRBJ1-2, with TRBD1 matching over 7 bases. The germline V gene has CDR1 MNHNS and CDR2 SASEGT. There are 16 residues in the CDR3. The V segment lost 4 bases and the J segment 8 bases; nucleotides outside the gene matches: 16.

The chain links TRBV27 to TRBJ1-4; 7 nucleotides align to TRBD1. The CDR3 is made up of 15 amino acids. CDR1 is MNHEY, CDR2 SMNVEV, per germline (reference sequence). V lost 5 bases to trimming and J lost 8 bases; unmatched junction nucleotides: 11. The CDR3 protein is CASSGGTAYSEKLFF. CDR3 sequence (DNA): TGTGCCAGCAGTGGAGGGACAGCGTATTCCGAAAAACTGTTTTTT. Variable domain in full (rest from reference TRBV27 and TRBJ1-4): EAQVTQNPRYLITVTGKKLTVTCSQNMNHEYMSWYRQDPGLGLRQIYYSMNVEVTDKGDVPEGYKVSRKEKRNFPLILESPSPNQTSLYFCASSGGTAYSEKLFFGSGTQLSVL.

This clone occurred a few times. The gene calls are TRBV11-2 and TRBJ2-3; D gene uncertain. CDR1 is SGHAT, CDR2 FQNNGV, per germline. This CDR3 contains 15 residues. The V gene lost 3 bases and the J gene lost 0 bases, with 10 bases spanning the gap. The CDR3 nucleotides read TGTGCCAGCAGCTTCATGATCACTAGCACAGATACGCAGTATTTT. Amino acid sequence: CASSFMITSTDTQYF.

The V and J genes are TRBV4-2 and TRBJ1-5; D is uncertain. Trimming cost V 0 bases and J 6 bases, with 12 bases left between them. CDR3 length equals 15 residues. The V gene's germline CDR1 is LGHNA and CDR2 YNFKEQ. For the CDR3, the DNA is TGTGCCAGCAGCCAAGATGGTCCGGGAGCTCAGCCCCAGCATTTT. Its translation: CASSQDGPGAQPQHF.

CDR3 sequence (DNA): TGTGCCAGCAGCCATCTGCTAGCGGGAGCTGGCTACAATGAGCAGTTCTTC. This translates into CASSHLLAGAGYNEQFF. This chain joins TRBV4-2 and TRBJ2-1; 10 bases agree with TRBD2. The length of the CDR3 is 17 residues. V dropped 3 bases and J dropped 3; count of bases not matched to a gene: 8. Germline CDR1 and CDR2: LGHNA and YNFKEQ.

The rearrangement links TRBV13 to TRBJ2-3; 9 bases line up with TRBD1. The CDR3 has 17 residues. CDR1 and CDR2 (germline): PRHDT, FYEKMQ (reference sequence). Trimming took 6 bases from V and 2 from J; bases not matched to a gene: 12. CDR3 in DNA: TGTGCCAGCAGATATCACCCCGGGACAGGGAACACAGATACGCAGTATTTT. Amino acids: CASRYHPGTGNTDTQYF.